These T cell receptor beta chains were read from a single sample in a study of T-cell memory formation after mild COVID-19. TCRdb processed the 5' RACE reads anew with MiXCR; each CDR3 protein has one entry. Of around 370,000 distinct CDR3 sequences in the sample, under 25% were seen once. The sequenced sample was PBMCs or a T cell subset sorted from them (not recorded which). The source is an adult woman who had mild COVID-19 (a few samples of this study predate the infection). Cell type and time point are not known. CDR3s include the opening cysteine and the closing phenylalanine or tryptophan. Fields, in order: clone size, V gene, J gene, D gene, CDR3 protein, CDR3 DNA. D genes are given only for firm matches. Clone size appears in some rows only: once, few, many, or a class for an expanded clone.

-,TRBV7-9,TRBJ1-4,-,CASSLGQGIATNEKLFF,TGTGCCAGCAGCTTAGGGCAGGGAATTGCGACTAATGAAAAACTGTTTTTT
few,TRBV20-1,TRBJ1-4,TRBD1,CSPEGAVEKLFF,TGCAGCCCCGAGGGGGCCGTCGAAAAACTGTTTTTT
few,TRBV5-1,TRBJ1-4,-,CASSLGSYNEKLFF,TGCGCCAGCAGCTTGGGGAGTTATAATGAAAAACTGTTTTTT
few,TRBV5-6,TRBJ2-7,-,CASSLEGEGSYEQYF,TGTGCCAGCAGCTTGGAGGGGGAGGGCTCCTACGAGCAGTACTTC
-,TRBV28,TRBJ1-6,-,CASSLRAKWDSPLHF,TGTGCCAGCAGTTTACGGGCCAAGTGGGACTCACCCCTCCACTTT
many,TRBV4-3,TRBJ2-7,TRBD1,CASSQEDRSSSYEQYF,TGCGCCAGCAGCCAAGAGGACAGGTCCAGCTCCTACGAGCAGTACTTC
-,TRBV12-3/TRBV12-4,TRBJ2-5,TRBD1,CASSRLGQQETQYF,TGTGCCAGCAGTAGGTTGGGACAGCAAGAGACCCAGTACTTC
-,TRBV28,TRBJ2-7,TRBD2,CASSTRLALYEQYF,TGTGCCAGCAGCACTAGACTAGCGCTCTACGAGCAGTACTTC
-,TRBV11-2,TRBJ2-1,-,CASSLGPQHNNEQFF,TGTGCCAGCAGCTTAGGACCCCAACATAACAATGAGCAGTTCTTC
-,TRBV4-2,TRBJ1-3,-,CASSQDGWGAGNTIYF,TGTGCCAGCAGCCAAGATGGGTGGGGAGCCGGAAACACCATATATTTT
-,TRBV29-1,TRBJ1-2,-,CSVSRGTNYGYTF,TGCAGCGTTTCACGGGGGACTAACTATGGCTACACCTTC
-,TRBV10-3,TRBJ2-7,TRBD2,CAISGGGGGRSSYEQYF,TGTGCCATCAGTGGAGGTGGCGGGGGGCGTAGCTCCTACGAGCAGTACTTC
-,TRBV27,TRBJ1-5,-,CASSPRRGSNQPQHF,TGTGCCAGCAGTCCCCGGAGGGGTTCGAACCAGCCCCAGCATTTT
-,TRBV12-3/TRBV12-4,TRBJ2-5,TRBD1,CASRKTGWETQYF,TGTGCCAGCAGAAAGACAGGGTGGGAGACCCAGTACTTC
many,TRBV5-1,TRBJ2-1,-,CASRLSSSYNEQFF,TGCGCCAGCAGGCTTTCAAGCTCCTACAATGAGCAGTTCTTC
few,TRBV25-1,TRBJ2-7,TRBD2,CASSERLTGTSDEQYF,TGTGCCAGCAGTGAACGACTGACCGGGACTAGCGACGAGCAGTACTTC
-,TRBV7-3,TRBJ2-1,-,CASSSRSGTPAEQFF,TGTGCCAGCAGCTCTCGATCCGGGACCCCGGCTGAGCAGTTCTTC
few,TRBV29-1,TRBJ2-3,TRBD1,CSVVGDRVTDTQYF,TGCAGCGTTGTTGGGGACAGGGTCACAGATACGCAGTATTTT